This T cell receptor (beta chain) was captured in a study of blood T cell repertoires in COVID-19. Deletions cut 3 bases from V and 4 bases from J, with 9 bases between. This CDR3 is 13 amino acids long. Some clones are missing from TCRdb's copy, which holds only in-frame ones; the method was immunoSEQ multiplex PCR. This sample has about 62,000 clones, with 85% to 90% found just once. The source is a woman in her fifties or sixties with COVID-19, enrolled during active disease. Sample: peripheral blood. This chain uses TRBV12-3 or TRBV12-4 with TRBJ1-1; D possibly corresponds to TRBD1 (5 bases). This CDR3 reads CASSLGGITEAFF. Here the CDR3 DNA reads TGTGCCAGCAGTTTGGGGGGGATCACTGAAGCTTTCTTT.